This T cell receptor (beta chain) was documented in a study of CD8 T cells in Susac syndrome. Study observations and caveats: Individuals included in the TCR sequencing and HLA analysis were acknowledged by the study to be relatively few in number.

The CDR3 totals 14 residues. CDR1 is GTSNPN and CDR2 is SVGIG in the germline V gene (reference sequence). With 7 bases removed from V and 5 bases from J, the gap between germline ends came to 20 bases. Details on this clonotype: As yet, its antigen is unknown.

Reverse transcription of about 0.45 to 1 ug RNA was carried out with random hexamers. Multiplex immunoSEQ PCR targeted 54 Vbeta and 13 Jbeta TCR beta segments. TCRdb re-called the immunoSEQ multiplex PCR reads with MiXCR, one entry per CDR3 protein. The sample yields about 82,000 distinct CDR3 sequences, roughly 96% seen once. The sequencing sample was made of CD8+ T cells from PBMCs. The origin of this receptor is a human donor with Susac syndrome. The rearrangement uses TRBV30 and TRBJ2-5; D remains ambiguous. This chain's CDR3 is CAFQFGQSRETQYF. CDR3 coding DNA: TGTGCCTTCCAATTCGGGCAAAGCAGGGAGACCCAGTACTTC.